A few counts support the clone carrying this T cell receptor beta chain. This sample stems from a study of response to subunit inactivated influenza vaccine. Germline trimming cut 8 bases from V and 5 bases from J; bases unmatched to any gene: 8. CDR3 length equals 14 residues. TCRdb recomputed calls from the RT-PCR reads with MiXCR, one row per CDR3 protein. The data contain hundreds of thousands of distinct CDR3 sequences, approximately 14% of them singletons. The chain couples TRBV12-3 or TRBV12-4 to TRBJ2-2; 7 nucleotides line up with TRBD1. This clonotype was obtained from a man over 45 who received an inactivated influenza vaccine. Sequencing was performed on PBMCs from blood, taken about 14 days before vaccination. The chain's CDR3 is CASGRGLDTGELFF. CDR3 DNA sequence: TGTGCCAGCGGTAGGGGGCTTGATACCGGGGAGCTGTTTTTT.